This is a list of T cell receptor beta chains from one sample in a study of identical twins. One entry per CDR3 protein results from TCRdb running MiXCR on the 5' RACE reads. This table has approximately 530,000 distinct CDR3 sequences, 20% to 25% appearing once. These records were also assigned to another study, of yellow fever vaccine responses in identical twins.

Sequencing was done on a sample of CD4+ T cells sorted from blood. These receptors were obtained from a woman aged 18-30 years in good health. CDR3s include the opening cysteine and the closing phenylalanine or tryptophan. Each record gives: clone size, J gene, V gene, CDR3 length, D gene, CDR3 protein, CDR3 DNA. A D gene is named only where the DNA matches it firmly. For some rows the clone size is stated as once, few or many, or as a class when expanded; others skip it.

clone size: -
J gene: TRBJ1-1
V gene: TRBV6-1
CDR3 length: 14
D gene: TRBD1
CDR3 protein: CASSQQGGPNEAFF
CDR3 DNA: TGTGCCAGCAGTCAACAGGGGGGACCCAATGAAGCTTTCTTT

clone size: -
J gene: TRBJ2-2
V gene: TRBV3-1
CDR3 length: 13
D gene: -
CDR3 protein: CASKTVNTGELFF
CDR3 DNA: TGTGCCAGCAAGACGGTTAACACCGGGGAGCTGTTTTTT

clone size: few
J gene: TRBJ2-7
V gene: TRBV29-1
CDR3 length: 15
D gene: TRBD2
CDR3 protein: CSVEDLVAGGYEQYF
CDR3 DNA: TGCAGCGTTGAAGATCTGGTAGCGGGAGGCTACGAGCAGTACTTC

clone size: -
J gene: TRBJ2-1
V gene: TRBV18
CDR3 length: 16
D gene: -
CDR3 protein: CASSQPRDKTYNEQFF
CDR3 DNA: TGTGCCAGCTCCCAACCCCGGGACAAGACATACAATGAGCAGTTCTTC

clone size: few
J gene: TRBJ2-1
V gene: TRBV5-1
CDR3 length: 16
D gene: TRBD1
CDR3 protein: CASSFGTGIPYNEQFF
CDR3 DNA: TGCGCCAGCAGCTTCGGGACAGGGATACCCTACAATGAGCAGTTCTTC

clone size: -
J gene: TRBJ2-1
V gene: TRBV11-2
CDR3 length: 15
D gene: -
CDR3 protein: CASSFRRETDNEQFF
CDR3 DNA: TGTGCCAGCAGCTTCCGGCGGGAAACCGACAATGAGCAGTTCTTC

clone size: many
J gene: TRBJ2-7
V gene: TRBV12-3/TRBV12-4
CDR3 length: 15
D gene: -
CDR3 protein: CASSSRGSGSYEQYF
CDR3 DNA: TGTGCCAGCAGCTCGCGAGGGAGCGGATCTTACGAGCAGTACTTC

clone size: -
J gene: TRBJ2-1
V gene: TRBV6-1
CDR3 length: 15
D gene: TRBD2
CDR3 protein: CASRGGTSGRGEQFF
CDR3 DNA: TGTGCCAGCAGGGGGGGGACTAGCGGGAGAGGTGAGCAGTTCTTC

clone size: -
J gene: TRBJ2-3
V gene: TRBV29-1
CDR3 length: 15
D gene: -
CDR3 protein: CSVTTVTGFTDTQYF
CDR3 DNA: TGCAGCGTGACGACTGTTACGGGGTTTACAGATACGCAGTATTTT

clone size: few
J gene: TRBJ1-1
V gene: TRBV20-1
CDR3 length: 12
D gene: -
CDR3 protein: CSDYVPDTEAFF
CDR3 DNA: TGCAGTGATTATGTTCCAGACACTGAAGCTTTCTTT